This passage covers 16 T cell receptor beta chains from one sample sequenced in a study of blood T cell repertoires in COVID-19 (dated by TCRdb to the early 2020s). The library was generated by the immunoSEQ multiplex PCR assay. TCRdb carries this immuneACCESS record with in-frame sequences only. Its versions omit some clonotypes, under half of them owing to an unresolved V gene in the studies checked, with the rest unexplained. The sample table lists 130,000 to 150,000 clones, approximately 80% of them with a count of one. Jointly, the top ten make up around 6.7% of the sample. The sequenced material came from peripheral blood. The receptor source for this set is a woman aged 50 to 60 in a cohort sampled during active or convalescent COVID-19.

The V and J genes are TRBV6-4 and TRBJ2-3, with D unresolved. CDR3 size: 13 residues. Germline assignment: CDR1 MRHNA and CDR2 SNTAGT. The germline V and J ends were trimmed by 6 bases and 2 bases, with 9 bases remaining between them. The chain's CDR3 is CASRATATDTQYF. The DNA for the CDR3 is TGTGCCAGCAGAGCCACCGCCACAGATACGCAGTATTTT.

The chain is built from TRBV5-6 and TRBJ2-1; 8 bases line up with TRBD2. The CDR3 runs 16 residues. The germline gives CDR1 SGHDT, CDR2 YYEEEE. Germline trimming cut 0 bases from V and 5 bases from J; bases unmatched to any gene: 7. CDR3 nucleotides: TGTGCCAGCAGCTTGGCCTGGTTAGCGGGACACAATGAGCAGTTCTTC. This encodes CASSLAWLAGHNEQFF.

J is TRBJ2-7 and V is TRBV7-6; 7 bases line up with TRBD1. The CDR3 covers 13 residues. V trimming: 2 bases; J trimming: 5 bases; junction bases outside the gene matches: 3. Germline V gene data show CDR1 as SGHVS and CDR2 as FNYEAQ. CDR3 protein: CASSLRGGDEQYF. The CDR3 DNA follows: TGTGCCAGCAGCTTACGAGGGGGCGACGAGCAGTACTTC.

The chain recombines TRBV2 with TRBJ1-2; 11 bases map to TRBD1. With V trimmed by 7 bases and J by 8 bases, 9 bases remained unmatched. The length of the CDR3 is 14 residues. The germline V gene has CDR1 SNHLY and CDR2 FYNNEI. The CDR3 sequence: CASTMGWTGGGYTF. In DNA form, the CDR3 reads TGTGCCAGCACAATGGGGTGGACAGGGGGCGGCTACACCTTC.

The chain uses TRBV4-2 and TRBJ2-5, with a tentative D call TRBD2 (6 bases). Germline CDR1 is LGHNA and CDR2 is YNFKEQ. CDR3 size: 16 residues. Trimming stripped 0 bases from V and 0 bases from J, with 11 bases between. This CDR3 is CASSQDFGGYQETQYF. The DNA for the CDR3 is TGTGCCAGCAGCCAAGATTTTGGGGGGTACCAAGAGACCCAGTACTTC.

This chain uses TRBV27 with TRBJ2-5; 8 nucleotides agree with TRBD1. Germline CDR1 reads MNHEY; CDR2 reads SMNVEV (reference sequence). This CDR3 spans 17 amino acids. Trimming removed 2 bases from V and 5 bases from J; junction bases left unmatched: 13. Written as DNA, the CDR3 is TGTGCCAGCAGTTTAAGGGCCCCACAGGGGGTTCGGGAGACCCAGTACTTC. Protein sequence: CASSLRAPQGVRETQYF.

The V gene is TRBV19, the J gene TRBJ1-2, with TRBD1 as a possible D gene (5 bases). The germline CDR1 and CDR2 sequences are LNHDA and SQIVND (reference sequence). This CDR3 has 13 residues. V gave up 10 bases and J gave up 0 bases, with 12 bases separating them. The CDR3 DNA is TGTGCCACCCGGGCAGGGTCTAACTATGGCTACACCTTC. Translated, it gives CATRAGSNYGYTF. The full variable domain, in which reference TRBV19 and TRBJ1-2 provide the parts outside the CDR3, is DGGITQSPKYLFRKEGQNVTLSCEQNLNHDAMYWYRQDPGQGLRLIYYSQIVNDFQKGDIAEGYSVSREKKESFPLTVTSAQKNPTAFYLCATRAGSNYGYTFGSGTRLTVV.

The chain joins TRBV4-3 to TRBJ1-5; 7 bases are shared with TRBD1. Germline V lookup: CDR1 LGHNA, CDR2 YSLEER. Trimming removed 3 bases from V and 7 bases from J; junction bases left unmatched: 12. The CDR3 consists of 16 residues. CDR3: CASSQALGGAGQPQHF. In DNA form, the CDR3 reads TGCGCCAGCAGCCAGGCCTTAGGGGGCGCCGGGCAGCCCCAGCATTTT.

The rearrangement links TRBV10-3 to TRBJ2-4; the D gene is possibly TRBD2 (6 bases). This CDR3 is 14 amino acids long. CDR1 ENHRY and CDR2 SYGVKD come from the germline V gene. The V end was cut by 4 bases, the J end by 7 bases, with 14 bases between. The CDR3 DNA reads TGTGCCATCAGTGGAAGGGGCGGAGGGAACATTCAGTACTTC. This sequence encodes CAISGRGGGNIQYF.

Regarding this clone: The junction differs from germline at one of its ends, possibly a read error. The chain combines TRBV30 with TRBJ1-6; D gene ambiguous. CDR1 and CDR2 from the germline V gene are GTSNPN and SVGIG (reference sequence). This CDR3 is 15 amino acids long. Here the CDR3 DNA reads TGTGCCTGGAGTGTTGGCAGATCCTCTAATTCACCCCTCCACTTT. Its translation is CAWSVGRSSNSPLHF. Drawing the rest from reference TRBV30 and TRBJ1-6, the complete variable domain is SQTIHQWPATLVQPVGSPLSLECTVEGTSNPNLYWYRQAAGRGLQLLFYSVGIGQISSEVPQNLSASRPQDRQFILSSKKLLLSDSGFYLCAWSVGRSSNSPLHFGNGTRLTVT.

This sequence joins TRBV7-3 and TRBJ1-1; D gene unclear. Trimming stripped 4 bases from V and 3 bases from J, with 9 bases between. Germline assignment: CDR1 SGHTA and CDR2 FQGTGA. There are 13 residues in the CDR3. The CDR3 bases are TGTGCCAGCAGCTCGTACTTGGACACTGAAGCTTTCTTT. Its translation is CASSSYLDTEAFF.

This chain joins TRBV7-9 and TRBJ2-5, with D tentatively TRBD1 (6 bases). The CDR3 is made up of 15 amino acids. Trimming cost V 1 base and J 5 bases, with 14 bases left between them. Germline CDR1 is SEHNR and CDR2 is FQNEAQ (reference sequence). CDR3 loop: CASSLDQGWRETQYF. For the CDR3, the DNA is TGTGCCAGCAGCTTAGACCAGGGGTGGCGGGAGACCCAGTACTTC.

This clone was counted a single time. The chain carries TRBV19 and TRBJ1-5, with 8 bases matching TRBD1. Germline trimming cut 3 bases from V and 2 bases from J; bases unmatched to any gene: 3. This CDR3 comprises 15 residues. Per germline, CDR1 LNHDA and CDR2 SQIVND (reference sequence). CDR3 loop: CASSMSGGGNQPQHF. For the CDR3, the DNA is TGTGCCAGTAGTATGTCAGGGGGCGGCAATCAGCCCCAGCATTTT.

CDR3 in amino acids: CASSMFPGNQPQHF. In DNA, the CDR3 is TGTGCCAGTAGTATGTTTCCAGGTAATCAGCCCCAGCATTTT. This chain links TRBV19 with TRBJ1-5; no clear D gene. The CDR3 sequence is 14 residues long. V was shortened by 3 bases and J by 4 bases, with 10 bases between the two germline ends. Per germline, CDR1 LNHDA and CDR2 SQIVND (reference sequence). Full variable domain (outside the CDR3, taken from reference TRBV19 and TRBJ1-5): DGGITQSPKYLFRKEGQNVTLSCEQNLNHDAMYWYRQDPGQGLRLIYYSQIVNDFQKGDIAEGYSVSREKKESFPLTVTSAQKNPTAFYLCASSMFPGNQPQHFGDGTRLSIL.

This clone was found once. The CDR3 sequence: CASSESTGFSGNTIYF. In DNA form, the CDR3 reads TGTGCCAGCAGCGAATCGACAGGCTTCTCTGGAAACACCATATATTTT. The rearrangement uses TRBV9 and TRBJ1-3, with D perhaps matching TRBD1 (6 bases). Germline CDR1 and CDR2: SGDLS and YYNGEE. The CDR3 consists of 16 residues. Trimming shortened V by 3 bases and J by 0 bases, and 13 bases separated the two germline ends.

The V gene is TRBV18, the J gene TRBJ1-5; D possibly corresponds to TRBD1 (6 bases). CDR1 is KGHSH, CDR2 LQKENI, per germline. The CDR3 has 15 amino acids. V was pared by 4 bases and J by 6 bases, with 16 bases between. Written as DNA, the CDR3 is TGTGCCAGCTCACTGGGTGAGGGGGTTCGTCAGCCCCAGCATTTT. Amino acids: CASSLGEGVRQPQHF.